Presented here are 22 T cell receptor beta chains from one specimen sequenced in a study of shared clonotypes between healthy human individuals. Clones were sequenced by immunoSEQ multiplex PCR, and TCRdb holds only the in-frame ones, with some missing. Among 950,000 to 1,300,000 clones, around 75% were seen once, and the ten largest hold approximately 1.5%. Sequences were obtained from memory CD4+ T cells sorted from blood. As for subset: CD45RA-negative fraction. The receptor set was obtained from a young man in good health.

This clone was seen more than once but under ten times. The J gene is TRBJ2-7, the V gene TRBV25-1; D remains ambiguous. CDR3 length: 14 amino acids. Germline V gives CDR1 MGHDK, CDR2 SYGVNS. V shed 3 bases and J shed 3 bases, with 12 bases lying between them. As DNA, the CDR3 is TGTGCCAGCAGTGATGGGGTGTCCTTCTACGAGCAGTACTTC. Its protein product is CASSDGVSFYEQYF.

The rearrangement uses TRBV7-2 and TRBJ1-2; tentatively, D is TRBD1 (5 bases). Germline CDR1 reads SGHTA; CDR2 reads FQGNSA. The CDR3 has 15 amino acids. V was pared by 5 bases and J by 8 bases, with 21 bases between. The CDR3 sequence is CASSTGGSALRGYTF. The DNA of the CDR3 is TGTGCCAGCAGCACGGGGGGGAGCGCTCTCCGGGGCTACACCTTC. Drawing the rest from reference TRBV7-2 and TRBJ1-2, the complete variable domain is GAGVSQSPSNKVTEKGKDVELRCDPISGHTALYWYRQSLGQGLEFLIYFQGNSAPDKSGLPSDRFSAERTGGSVSTLTIQRTQQEDSAVYLCASSTGGSALRGYTFGSGTRLTVV.

The V and J genes are TRBV19 and TRBJ2-7; 8 nucleotides line up with TRBD2. Trimming at V came to 5 bases and at J to 6 bases, leaving 9 bases not matched to a gene. The CDR3 length is 14 residues. Germline CDR1 is LNHDA and CDR2 is SQIVND (reference sequence). CDR3 sequence: CASSDPGLDPEQYF. The CDR3 DNA is TGTGCCAGTAGTGATCCGGGACTAGATCCCGAGCAGTACTTC.

The gene calls are TRBV18 and TRBJ1-1, with D perhaps matching TRBD1 (5 bases). The V end lost 1 base, the J end lost 7 bases, and 16 bases lay between the germline ends. Germline lookup yields CDR1 KGHSH and CDR2 LQKENI. This CDR3 comprises 15 residues. CDR3 loop: CASSPLAQVDGEAFF. The CDR3 bases are TGTGCCAGCTCACCACTGGCACAGGTGGACGGTGAAGCTTTCTTT.

The chain joins TRBV2 to TRBJ1-5; TRBD1 matches at 8 bases. Trimming cost V 5 bases and J 6 bases; bases outside gene matches: 9. The CDR3 runs 15 residues. Looked up from germline, CDR1 is SNHLY and CDR2 is FYNNEI. This chain's CDR3 is CASSPQGARTQPQHF. The CDR3, as DNA: TGTGCCAGCAGTCCGCAGGGGGCTAGGACTCAGCCCCAGCATTTT.

This clone was seen a few times. The CDR3 region is CASSPWTGSEQYF. The DNA for the CDR3 is TGTGCCAGCAGTCCATGGACAGGTAGCGAGCAGTACTTC. The rearrangement uses TRBV6-5 and TRBJ2-7; 7 positions agree with TRBD1. This CDR3 contains 13 residues. V lost 5 bases to trimming and J lost 6 bases; unmatched junction nucleotides: 7. The germline V gene encodes CDR1 MNHEY and CDR2 SVGAGI.

With respect to this clone: Mismatch with germline at one junction end may stem from a read error. V gene TRBV18 combines with J gene TRBJ2-6; D is ambiguous. CDR1 and CDR2 (germline): KGHSH, LQKENI. CDR3 length: 15 amino acids. The CDR3 reads CASSPPSTGANVLTF. CDR3 nucleotide sequence: TGTGCCAGCTCGCCACCAAGTACTGGGGCCAACGTCCTGACTTTC.

This clone was counted a few times. Other DNA sequences from this sample encode an identical CDR3 as well. The chain joins TRBV7-9 to TRBJ2-7; 7 bases are shared with TRBD2. This CDR3 has 14 amino acids. J lost 0 bases, V lost 5 bases, and 4 bases had no gene match. Germline lookup yields CDR1 SEHNR and CDR2 FQNEAQ (reference sequence). The CDR3 DNA follows: TGTGCCAGCAGCCCCCGGACTAGCTCCTACGAGCAGTACTTC. This sequence encodes CASSPRTSSYEQYF.

V is TRBV6-1 and J is TRBJ2-7; D gene ambiguous. V was shortened by 9 bases and J by 5 bases, with 8 bases between the two germline ends. The CDR3 is 10 amino acids. CDR1 and CDR2 (germline): MNHNS, SASEGT. The DNA for the CDR3 is TGTGCCAGACTTTCACACGAGCAGTACTTC. As protein: CARLSHEQYF.

In regard to this clone: Other nucleotide sequences from this sample produce the same CDR3. V is TRBV30 and J is TRBJ1-1, with D perhaps TRBD1 (5 bases). The germline CDR1 and CDR2 sequences are GTSNPN and SVGIG (reference sequence). The CDR3 has 14 residues. With 1 base removed from V and 0 bases from J, the gap between germline ends came to 9 bases. The CDR3 coding sequence is TGTGCCTGGAGTGAGGGGCTGATGAACACTGAAGCTTTCTTT. This gives the protein CAWSEGLMNTEAFF.

This chain connects TRBV5-1 to TRBJ1-3, with a tentative D call TRBD1 (5 bases). V lost 0 bases and J lost 4, with 14 bases in between. Germline loops: CDR1 SGHRS, CDR2 YFSETQ. The CDR3 is 16 amino acids. CDR3 sequence: CASSLEGSQGGNTIYF. The CDR3 DNA is TGCGCCAGCAGCTTGGAGGGGTCTCAAGGAGGAAACACCATATATTTT.

The DNA for the CDR3 is TGTGCCAGTAGTATAGGGACAGGGGGCTCCTATAATTCACCCCTCCACTTT. This sequence encodes CASSIGTGGSYNSPLHF. The rearrangement uses TRBV19 and TRBJ1-6, with 10 bases fitting TRBD1. The CDR3 extends over 17 amino acids. In germline, CDR1 is LNHDA, CDR2 SQIVND (reference sequence). V lost 1 base to trimming and J lost 0 bases; unmatched junction nucleotides: 0. Looking up the rest from reference TRBV19 and TRBJ1-6 gives the full variable domain: DGGITQSPKYLFRKEGQNVTLSCEQNLNHDAMYWYRQDPGQGLRLIYYSQIVNDFQKGDIAEGYSVSREKKESFPLTVTSAQKNPTAFYLCASSIGTGGSYNSPLHFGNGTRLTVT.

The J gene is TRBJ2-7, the V gene TRBV18; 7 positions agree with TRBD1. The J segment lost 3 bases and the V segment lost 3 bases, leaving 5 bases of the junction unmatched. Germline V gives CDR1 KGHSH, CDR2 LQKENI. The CDR3 has 14 amino acids. The CDR3 DNA is TGTGCCAGCTCACCCCAGACAGGGAGCTACGAGCAGTACTTC. It yields the protein CASSPQTGSYEQYF. Full variable domain (outside the CDR3, taken from reference TRBV18 and TRBJ2-7): NAGVMQNPRHLVRRRGQEARLRCSPMKGHSHVYWYRQLPEEGLKFMVYLQKENIIDESGMPKERFSAEFPKEGPSILRIQQVVRGDSAAYFCASSPQTGSYEQYFGPGTRLTVT.

As concerns this clone: Additional DNA sequences in this sample encode the identical CDR3. The genes are TRBV18 and TRBJ1-1; D remains unclear. Deletions cut 2 bases from V and 0 bases from J, with 7 bases between. CDR3 length equals 14 residues. CDR1 and CDR2 from the germline V gene are KGHSH and LQKENI. The CDR3 loop is CASSPGPMNTEAFF. CDR3 coding DNA: TGTGCCAGCTCACCAGGGCCCATGAACACTGAAGCTTTCTTT.

In nucleotides, the CDR3 is TGTGCCAGCTCCCCCCTCCTAATAACAGATACGCAGTATTTT. It translates to CASSPLLITDTQYF. This rearrangement joins TRBV28 to TRBJ2-3; D is undetermined. The CDR3 is made up of 14 amino acids. The V end was cut by 8 bases, the J end by 3 bases, with 15 bases between. Germline V gives CDR1 MDHEN, CDR2 SYDVKM.

The chain is built from TRBV7-9 and TRBJ1-3; D uncertain. V was cut by 0 bases and J by 1 base, with 10 bases left in between. Germline CDR1 SEHNR, CDR2 FQNEAQ (reference sequence). This CDR3 is built from 16 residues. DNA for the CDR3: TGTGCCAGCAGCTTAGCCCTGGGAGCTTCTGGAAACACCATATATTTT. Translation gives CASSLALGASGNTIYF.

The chain combines TRBV19 with TRBJ1-2; D remains unclear. CDR3 length: 15 residues. Germline CDR1 and CDR2: LNHDA and SQIVND (reference sequence). The ends were cut back, 2 bases at V and 0 bases at J, with 10 bases in the middle. The CDR3 DNA is TGTGCCAGTAGTATATCGGCTAATTCTAACTATGGCTACACCTTC. Its protein is CASSISANSNYGYTF. The full variable domain, completed using reference TRBV19 and TRBJ1-2, is DGGITQSPKYLFRKEGQNVTLSCEQNLNHDAMYWYRQDPGQGLRLIYYSQIVNDFQKGDIAEGYSVSREKKESFPLTVTSAQKNPTAFYLCASSISANSNYGYTFGSGTRLTVV.

This clone has at least ten counts. The chain recombines TRBV28 with TRBJ1-6, with a possible D match to TRBD1 (5 bases). V was shortened by 2 bases and J by 7 bases, with 15 bases between the two germline ends. Germline V CDR1 and CDR2: MDHEN, SYDVKM. The CDR3 extends over 16 amino acids. CDR3 coding DNA: TGTGCCAGCAGTTTAAACTCGAGGGGCGGGAATTCACCCCTCCACTTT. Translated: CASSLNSRGGNSPLHF.

With regard to this clone: Other nucleotide sequences in the sample specify the same CDR3. The rearrangement links TRBV30 to TRBJ1-6, with D tentatively TRBD1 (6 bases). This CDR3 has 15 amino acids. Trimming cost V 4 bases and J 4 bases, with 14 bases left between them. Germline assignment: CDR1 GTSNPN and CDR2 SVGIG (reference sequence). The CDR3 DNA sequence: TGTGCCTGGACGGGGCAGGGGCTTTATAATTCACCCCTCCACTTT. This codes for CAWTGQGLYNSPLHF.

This sequence joins TRBV5-1 and TRBJ2-6; D gene uncertain. This CDR3 region has 17 residues. The V end was cut by 0 bases, the J end by 0 bases, with 10 bases between. The germline V gene encodes CDR1 SGHRS and CDR2 YFSETQ. CDR3 in DNA: TGCGCCAGCAGCTTGGTGGGGTCGAGCTCTGGGGCCAACGTCCTGACTTTC. It specifies CASSLVGSSSGANVLTF.

The V call is TRBV7-9, the J call TRBJ1-2, with 7 bases lining up with TRBD1. The germline CDR1 and CDR2 sequences are SEHNR and FQNEAQ (reference sequence). Losses at the gene ends were 2 bases for V and 3 bases for J; bases not matched to a gene: 12. The CDR3 extends over 17 amino acids. The CDR3, as DNA: TGTGCCAGCAGCTTATTGGTAGGAGGCAGGGGGGACTATGGCTACACCTTC. It codes for CASSLLVGGRGDYGYTF.

The sample holds many counts of this clone. The chain uses TRBV4-1 and TRBJ2-5; 7 positions match TRBD2. Germline loops: CDR1 MGHRA, CDR2 YSYEKL. The CDR3 is 16 amino acids. V trimming: 0 bases; J trimming: 1 base; junction bases outside the gene matches: 5. The CDR3 DNA follows: TGCGCCAGCAGCCAAGATGTGGCTAGCGGCCAAGAGACCCAGTACTTC. Translated, it gives CASSQDVASGQETQYF.